This T cell receptor (beta chain) was sequenced during a study of cytomegalovirus exposure and HLA in healthy donors. The study ran its PCR with 60 Vbeta and 13 Jbeta primers. Method: immunoSEQ multiplex PCR; TCRdb's copy keeps in-frame clones and lacks some. This sample has about 190,000 clones; roughly four fifths occur once, and the top ten carry 2.1%. The source is a woman in her 30s in good health and CMV-seropositive. The sequenced material came from PBMCs.

CDR3 protein: CASSPVGLSSQNYGYTF. The CDR3 DNA follows: TGTGCCAGCTCACCAGTGGGCCTATCCAGTCAAAACTATGGCTACACCTTC. The genes are TRBV18 and TRBJ1-2; no firm D call. The V gene lost 2 bases and the J gene lost 2 bases, with 18 bases spanning the gap. Germline V gene lookup returns CDR1 KGHSH and CDR2 LQKENI. CDR3 length equals 17 residues.